This T cell receptor (beta chain) came from a study of blood T cell repertoires in COVID-19. Turning to the study itself: COVID-19 samples from acute and convalescent phases originated in the United States, Italy and Spain.

Cohorts were based on clinical histories the participants reported. Profiling relied on immunoSEQ multiplex PCR, and the TCRdb table lists in-frame clones only, not all of them. This sample has roughly 280,000 clones; around 90% occur once, and the top ten carry approximately 4%. The CDR3 spans 15 residues. The germline CDR1 and CDR2 sequences are MNHEY and SVGAGI. V shed 5 bases and J 6 bases; nucleotides not matched to a gene: 6. The sequenced sample consisted of PBMCs or T cells enriched from blood (not recorded which). The V and J genes are TRBV6-5 and TRBJ2-1, with TRBD2 matching 11 bases. This receptor was obtained from a woman in her 30s with acute COVID-19. The CDR3 region is CASSLLAGAVNEQFF. CDR3 coding DNA: TGTGCCAGCAGTCTACTAGCGGGAGCGGTCAATGAGCAGTTCTTC.